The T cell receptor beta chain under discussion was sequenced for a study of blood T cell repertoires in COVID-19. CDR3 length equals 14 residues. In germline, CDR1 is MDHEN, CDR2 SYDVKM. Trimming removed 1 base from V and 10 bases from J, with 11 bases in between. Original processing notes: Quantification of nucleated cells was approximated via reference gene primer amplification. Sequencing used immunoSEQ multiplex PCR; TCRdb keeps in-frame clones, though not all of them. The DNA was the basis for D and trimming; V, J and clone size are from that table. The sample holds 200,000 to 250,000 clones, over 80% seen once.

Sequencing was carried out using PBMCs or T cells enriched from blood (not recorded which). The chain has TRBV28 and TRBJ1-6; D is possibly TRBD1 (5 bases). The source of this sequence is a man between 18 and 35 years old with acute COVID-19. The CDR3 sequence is CASSLSGMGSPLHF. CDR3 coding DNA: TGTGCCAGCAGTTTATCAGGGATGGGATCACCCCTCCACTTT.